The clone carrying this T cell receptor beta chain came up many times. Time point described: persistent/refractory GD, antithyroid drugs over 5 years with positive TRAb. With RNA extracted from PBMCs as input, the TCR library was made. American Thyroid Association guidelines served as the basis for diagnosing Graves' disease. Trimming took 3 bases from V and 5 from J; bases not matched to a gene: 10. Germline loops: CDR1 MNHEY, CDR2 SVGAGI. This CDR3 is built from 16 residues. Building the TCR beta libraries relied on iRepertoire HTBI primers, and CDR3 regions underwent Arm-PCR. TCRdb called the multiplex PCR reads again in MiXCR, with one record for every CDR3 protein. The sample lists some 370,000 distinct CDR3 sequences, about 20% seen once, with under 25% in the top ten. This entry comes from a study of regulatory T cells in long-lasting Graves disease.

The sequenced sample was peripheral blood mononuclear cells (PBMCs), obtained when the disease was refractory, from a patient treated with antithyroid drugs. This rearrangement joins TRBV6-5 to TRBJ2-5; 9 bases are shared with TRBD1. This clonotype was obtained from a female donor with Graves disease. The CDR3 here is CASSYTGGQIVETQYF. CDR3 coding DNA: TGTGCCAGCAGTTATACAGGGGGCCAGATAGTCGAGACCCAGTACTTC.